The entry below gives a single T cell receptor beta chain sequence along with its context. Its cognate antigen has yet to be identified. No base qualities exist here, and no much larger clone lies one base off it. Using the deep immunoSEQ assay, multiplex PCR amplified TCR CDR3 regions from genomic DNA. For each cell subset, the extracted genomic DNA was distributed evenly across all wells of several immunoSEQ 96-well plates, and each plate served as one replicate. For sorted subsets, roughly 200 ng of genomic DNA, equivalent to 30,000 or so T cell genomes, went into each replicate PCR. Purified libraries were quantified with a Qubit 3.0 fluorometer, sized on a Bioanalyzer 2100, and re-quantified with the KAPA Library Quantification kit. Every immunoSEQ 96-well plate was sequenced on a dedicated single-read 150-cycle Illumina NextSeq 550 flow cell. The study's processing was this. The immunoSEQ output contained only junctional sequences without quality scores, so filtering could not match that applied to full-length reads. Sequences were annotated with PyIR, a Python wrapper for IgBLAST v1.9, and V/J genes and CDR3 were assigned using IMGT germline references. Reads with weak V/J assignments (E-value above 1e-6), missing CDR3, stop codons, out-of-frame junctions, or ambiguous translated residues were removed. V3J clonotypes were defined as sequences sharing the same inferred V gene, J gene, and CDR3 amino acid sequence. To compute the percentage overlap between repertoires, the number of shared unique clonotypes was divided by the size of the smaller repertoire. Repertoire richness was assessed with RTK rarefaction, the Chao1 estimator, and Recon v2.1 estimates of unobserved clonotypes. Generation probabilities for all TCRbeta clonotypes obtained by the gDNA method from a handful of donors were computed using OLGA. TCRdb's version of the immuneACCESS table is confined to in-frame rearrangements and falls short of the full clone set. An unresolved V gene accounts for under half of the shortfall where checked; the remainder is of unknown origin. V and J calls and clone size follow that table, whereas D and trimming were derived from the DNA. The sample includes about 1 million clones, with about 70% observed a single time. The ten largest clones represent about 1.5% of the sample.

CDR3 length: 13 amino acids, cysteine to phenylalanine. The sequence is cut down to CDR3 DNA, 39 bases in frame from base 1. Trimming removed 6 bases from V and 7 bases from J; the gene matches leave 5 bases unexplained. For CDR1 and CDR2, the germline V gene lists KGHSH and LQKENI. These data belong to a study of shared clonotypes between healthy human individuals (dated by TCRdb to 2018 to 2021). With respect to the entire study: The cohort comprised a couple of women and a few men aged 18 to 49 years. For each donor, three plates each were used for CD4 naive and CD4 memory, two plates were used for CD8 naive, and one plate was used for CD8 memory. To estimate repertoire size and how much clonotypes are shared between individuals, the study performed deep sequencing of blood TCR repertoires from a few healthy adults. To increase sequencing depth and limit assay-specific biases, different laboratories used diverse techniques to prepare libraries and sequence TCR repertoires. Leukapheresis yielded between about 0.8 and 8.9 billion PBMCs per donor. Study-wide findings and limitations: About 5% of naive CD4, around 4% of naive CD8, roughly 2.4% of memory CD4, and about 0.4% of memory CD8 clonotypes were shared across a few donors. Even with the large sequencing depth, rarefaction of the sorted-subset datasets indicated that sequencing was incomplete. Because the study included only a small number of donors, the genetic and exposure-history diversity represented was limited. Naive subsets generally had larger estimated clonotype richness than memory subsets did. Based on pairwise subsampling, the degree of clonotype sharing among donors was expected to be affected by sequencing depth. Sampling was restricted to blood, and TCR repertoires in tissues likely differ from the TCR repertoires found in blood. Higher generation probabilities were observed for clonotypes shared by all four sorted-subset donors than for non-shared clonotypes.

Donors were healthy HIV-negative adults with no recently reported acute infections or vaccinations. Every donor was a Caucasian adult residing in Nashville, Tennessee, USA. CD4+ T cells were enriched by magnetic negative selection; naive cells were then positively selected on CD45RA, and the negative fraction formed the memory subset. Blood was obtained by leukapheresis, after which PBMCs were separated by Ficoll-Histopaque density gradient centrifugation and cryopreserved in liquid nitrogen vapor phase. Analytical flow cytometry was used to check the purity and quantity of every magnetically sorted T cell population. Each sorted fraction had its genomic DNA isolated and then quantified by UV absorbance on a Nanodrop 2000c.

The receptor chain draws on TRBV18 and TRBJ1-2, with TRBD1 matching 10 junction bases. The TCR was taken from a young man in good health. Sequencing was performed on memory CD4+ T cells sorted from blood. What this sample's cell subset or site label stands for: CD45RA-negative fraction. The CDR3 has the sequence CASSTDRGAGYTF. The bases read TGTGCCAGCTCCACGGACAGGGGGGCTGGCTACACCTTC. The entire variable domain, with the stretches around the CDR3 drawn from the reference TRBV18 and TRBJ1-2 proteins, is NAGVMQNPRHLVRRRGQEARLRCSPMKGHSHVYWYRQLPEEGLKFMVYLQKENIIDESGMPKERFSAEFPKEGPSILRIQQVVRGDSAAYFCASSTDRGAGYTFGSGTRLTVV.